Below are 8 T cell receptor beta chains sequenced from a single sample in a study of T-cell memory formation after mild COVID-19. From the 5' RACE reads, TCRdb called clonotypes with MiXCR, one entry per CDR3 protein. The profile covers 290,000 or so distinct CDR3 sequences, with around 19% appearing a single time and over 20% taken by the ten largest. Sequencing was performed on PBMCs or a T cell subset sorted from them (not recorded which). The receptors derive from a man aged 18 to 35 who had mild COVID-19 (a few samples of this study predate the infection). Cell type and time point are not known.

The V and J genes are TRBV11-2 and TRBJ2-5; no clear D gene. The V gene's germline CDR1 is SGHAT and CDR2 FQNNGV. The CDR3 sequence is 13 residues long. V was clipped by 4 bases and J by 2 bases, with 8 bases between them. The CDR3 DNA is TGTGCCAGCAGCTCAGTAATTCAAGAGACCCAGTACTTC. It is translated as CASSSVIQETQYF.

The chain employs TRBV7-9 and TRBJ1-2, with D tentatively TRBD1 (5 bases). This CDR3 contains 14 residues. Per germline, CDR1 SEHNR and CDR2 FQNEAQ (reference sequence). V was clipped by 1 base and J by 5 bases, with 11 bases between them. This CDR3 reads CASSLGRQNYGYTF. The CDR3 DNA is TGTGCCAGCAGCTTAGGAAGACAGAATTATGGCTACACCTTC.

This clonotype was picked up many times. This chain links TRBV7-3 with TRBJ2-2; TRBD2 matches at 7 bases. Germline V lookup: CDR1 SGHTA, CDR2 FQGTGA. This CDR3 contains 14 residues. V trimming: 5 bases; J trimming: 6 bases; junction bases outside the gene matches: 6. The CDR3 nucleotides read TGTGCCAGCAGCCCCCAAGCGGGACCCGGGGAGCTGTTTTTT. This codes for CASSPQAGPGELFF.

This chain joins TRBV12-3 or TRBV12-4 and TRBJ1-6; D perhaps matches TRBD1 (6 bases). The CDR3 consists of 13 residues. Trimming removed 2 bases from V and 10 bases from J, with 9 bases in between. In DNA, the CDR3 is TGTGCCAGCAGTTTAAACAGGGACTCACCCCTCCACTTT. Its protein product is CASSLNRDSPLHF.

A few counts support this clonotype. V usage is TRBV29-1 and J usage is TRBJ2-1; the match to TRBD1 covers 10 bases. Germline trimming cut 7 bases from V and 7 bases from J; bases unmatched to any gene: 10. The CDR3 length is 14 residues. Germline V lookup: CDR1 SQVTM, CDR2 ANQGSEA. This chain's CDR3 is CSANRDRGWNEQFF. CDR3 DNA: TGCAGCGCCAACAGGGACAGGGGTTGGAATGAGCAGTTCTTC.

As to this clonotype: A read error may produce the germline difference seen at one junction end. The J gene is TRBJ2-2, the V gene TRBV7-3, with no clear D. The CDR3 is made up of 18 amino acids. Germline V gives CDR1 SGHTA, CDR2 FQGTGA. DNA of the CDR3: TGTGCCTGCAGCCCGCGCTCCCAACTCGCATTCAACACCGGGGAGCTGTTTTTT. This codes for CACSPRSQLAFNTGELFF.

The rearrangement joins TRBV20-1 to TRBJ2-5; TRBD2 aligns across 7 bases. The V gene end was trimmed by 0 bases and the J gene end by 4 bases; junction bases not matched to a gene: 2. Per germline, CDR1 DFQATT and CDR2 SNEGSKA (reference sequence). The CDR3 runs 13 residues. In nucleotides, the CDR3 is TGCAGTGCTAGAGATGGGGGGGGAGAGACCCAGTACTTC. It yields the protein CSARDGGGETQYF.

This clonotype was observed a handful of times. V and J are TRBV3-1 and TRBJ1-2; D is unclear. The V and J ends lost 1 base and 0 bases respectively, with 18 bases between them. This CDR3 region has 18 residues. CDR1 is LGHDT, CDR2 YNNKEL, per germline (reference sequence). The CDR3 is CASSQVFSYTRPNYGYTF. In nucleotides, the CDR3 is TGTGCCAGCAGCCAAGTATTCTCCTATACTAGACCTAACTATGGCTACACCTTC.